These T cell receptor beta chains were read from a single sample in a study of T cells in Graves' hyperthyroidism and ophthalmopathy. Using its own MiXCR run on the multiplex PCR reads, TCRdb lists one record per CDR3 protein. This sample has more than 500,000 distinct CDR3 sequences, with about 16% found just once. Sequenced input: blood. The receptors originated from a woman in her thirties with Graves' ophthalmopathy. Each CDR3 is given with its conserved first and last residue. Each record gives: CDR3 protein, CDR3 DNA, clone size, J gene, V gene, D gene. A D gene is named only where the DNA matches it firmly. Clone size, where shown, is once, few, many, or a class for clones that have expanded.

CASSKGLAGDYEQYF TGTGCCAGCAGCAAGGGACTAGCGGGAGACTACGAGCAGTACTTC many TRBJ2-7 TRBV2 TRBD2
CATSDLIRRAHSNQPQHF TGTGCCACCAGTGATTTGATACGCAGGGCTCATAGCAATCAGCCCCAGCATTTT few TRBJ1-5 TRBV24-1 NA
CASRVPGGYTF TGTGCCAGCAGGGTTCCAGGGGGCTACACCTTC NA TRBJ1-2 TRBV28 NA
CASSWTEPANYGYTF TGCGCCAGCAGCTGGACAGAGCCAGCTAACTATGGCTACACCTTC few TRBJ1-2 TRBV5-1 NA
CASRGAVNSPLHF TGTGCCAGCAGGGGGGCCGTCAATTCACCCCTCCACTTT few TRBJ1-6 TRBV12-3/TRBV12-4 NA
CASGPSYNEQFF TGTGCTAGTGGCCCCTCCTACAATGAGCAGTTCTTC NA TRBJ2-1 TRBV12-5 NA
CASGLSQGPYNEQFF TGTGCTAGTGGTTTGTCACAGGGACCCTACAATGAGCAGTTCTTC NA TRBJ2-1 TRBV12-5 NA
CSAREGTSLFSFYEQYF TGCAGTGCTAGAGAAGGGACTAGCCTCTTTAGTTTCTACGAGCAGTACTTC NA TRBJ2-7 TRBV20-1 TRBD2
CASSLVGQGTLTEAFF TGCGCCAGCAGCTTGGTGGGACAGGGGACCCTCACTGAAGCTTTCTTT NA TRBJ1-1 TRBV5-1 TRBD1
CASSLTSRGQETQYF TGTGCCAGCAGTTTAACTAGCCGGGGACAAGAGACCCAGTACTTC many TRBJ2-5 TRBV28 NA
CASSSNGQRSSGANVLTF TGTGCCAGCAGCTCAAACGGACAGCGTAGCTCTGGGGCCAACGTCCTGACTTTC NA TRBJ2-6 TRBV7-3 NA
CASSFEGSGQPQHF TGTGCCAGCAGTTTCGAGGGGTCGGGGCAGCCCCAGCATTTT once TRBJ1-5 TRBV28 NA
CATSGTSGDRGRYETQYF TGTGCCACCAGTGGTACATCAGGGGACAGGGGCCGATACGAGACCCAGTACTTC NA TRBJ2-5 TRBV24-1 TRBD1
CASSLVSTQETQYF TGTGCCAGCAGTTTAGTGTCTACCCAAGAGACCCAGTACTTC medium-sized TRBJ2-5 TRBV28 NA
CASSPPRQGSYEQYF TGTGCCAGCAGTCCCCCCCGACAGGGATCCTACGAGCAGTACTTC few TRBJ2-7 TRBV6-2/TRBV6-3 TRBD1
CAIRAGRAAESTF TGTGCCATCAGAGCGGGCCGGGCCGCCGAAAGTACCTTC few TRBJ1-2 TRBV10-3 NA
CASSYASGRVNEQFF TGTGCCAGCAGTTACGCTAGCGGGAGGGTCAATGAGCAGTTCTTC NA TRBJ2-1 TRBV6-2/TRBV6-3 TRBD2
CASRTNRVGDGYTF TGTGCCAGCAGGACGAATAGGGTGGGTGACGGCTACACCTTC few TRBJ1-2 TRBV12-3/TRBV12-4 NA
CASSPTNTPLGHIPGANVLTF TGTGCCAGCAGTCCTACAAATACGCCGCTGGGCCACATTCCTGGGGCCAACGTCCTGACTTTC many TRBJ2-6 TRBV28 NA
CASSPSAVGELFF TGTGCCAGCAGTCCCTCAGCGGTCGGGGAGCTGTTTTTT NA TRBJ2-2 TRBV27 NA
CASSNFRGTTEAFF TGTGCCAGCAGTAATTTCAGGGGGACCACTGAAGCTTTCTTT many TRBJ1-1 TRBV2 TRBD1
CASSVGGTGELFF TGTGCCAGCAGCGTCGGAGGGACCGGGGAGCTGTTTTTT few TRBJ2-2 TRBV9 NA
CATLRGGNTGELFF TGTGCCACCCTCCGAGGGGGTAACACCGGGGAGCTGTTTTTT few TRBJ2-2 TRBV15 NA
CAIADGGAFF TGTGCCATCGCGGATGGAGGAGCTTTCTTT few TRBJ1-1 TRBV12-3/TRBV12-4 NA
CASSVTGVNEQFF TGTGCCAGCAGCGTTACGGGAGTCAATGAGCAGTTCTTC many TRBJ2-1 TRBV11-3 NA
CASSPGLAGPTDTQYF TGTGCCAGCAGTCCGGGACTAGCGGGACCCACAGATACGCAGTATTTT NA TRBJ2-3 TRBV12-3/TRBV12-4 TRBD2
CASTSSTGAGQPQHF TGTGCCAGTACCTCGTCGACGGGTGCAGGGCAGCCCCAGCATTTT few TRBJ1-5 TRBV19 NA
CASSPEGTGGYEQYF TGTGCCAGCAGCCCTGAGGGGACAGGGGGCTACGAGCAGTACTTC few TRBJ2-7 TRBV9 TRBD1
CASSLGLARYEQYF TGTGCCAGCAGCTTAGGACTAGCGCGGTACGAGCAGTACTTC few TRBJ2-7 TRBV11-3 TRBD2